This TCR beta chain stems from a study of blood T cell repertoires in COVID-19. About the study: Acute and convalescent COVID-19 samples came from the United States, Italy and Spain.

In the original processing: The authors estimated nucleated cell counts from reference gene primer amplification. Profiled with immunoSEQ multiplex PCR; TCRdb holds only in-frame clones, not every one. The DNA was the basis for D and trimming; V, J and clone size are from that table. The sample consists of roughly 81,000 clones, around 80% of them appearing once. The CDR3 extends over 14 amino acids. From germline, CDR1 is KGHSH and CDR2 LQKENI. With 6 bases removed from V and 2 bases from J, the gap between germline ends came to 11 bases. This TCR came from a man between 60 and 75 years old with acute or convalescent COVID-19. The V gene is TRBV18, the J gene TRBJ1-5; D gene uncertain. Sequencing input: peripheral blood. This CDR3 reads CASSGMIGNQPQHF. The CDR3 bases are TGTGCCAGCTCCGGGATGATTGGCAATCAGCCCCAGCATTTT.